What follows are 32 T cell receptor beta chains derived from one specimen sequenced in a study of blood T cell repertoires in COVID-19. Repertoires were generated with immunoSEQ multiplex PCR, while TCRdb's copy carries only in-frame clones and drops some. The sample carries 60,000 to 75,000 clones, around 90% recorded once. Sample: peripheral blood. The receptors come from a man between 50 and 59 years old with active COVID-19.

The V gene is TRBV7-8, the J gene TRBJ2-1, with 7 bases lining up with TRBD1. In germline, CDR1 is SGHVS, CDR2 FQNEAQ. Trimming cost V 1 base and J 3 bases; bases outside gene matches: 6. The CDR3 totals 16 residues. The CDR3 region is CASSLETGPNYNEQFF. CDR3 coding DNA: TGTGCCAGCAGCTTAGAGACAGGGCCCAACTACAATGAGCAGTTCTTC.

The gene calls are TRBV6-4 and TRBJ1-2; tentatively, D is TRBD1 (6 bases). There are 13 residues in the CDR3. The germline V gene has CDR1 MRHNA and CDR2 SNTAGT. V lost 4 bases to trimming and J lost 2 bases, with 8 bases between them. The chain's CDR3 is CASSVDRNYGYTF. The CDR3 DNA is TGTGCCAGCAGTGTAGACAGGAACTATGGCTACACCTTC.

The chain employs TRBV5-6 and TRBJ2-5, with a possible D match to TRBD2 (6 bases). Per germline, CDR1 SGHDT and CDR2 YYEEEE. The CDR3 length is 15 residues. Trimming shortened V by 3 bases and J by 2 bases, and 14 bases separated the two germline ends. Here the CDR3 DNA reads TGTGCCAGCAGCTCGACCGGGACTGGGCAAGAGACCCAGTACTTC. Translated, it gives CASSSTGTGQETQYF.

The V call is TRBV4-3, the J call TRBJ1-5; possibly TRBD1 for D (5 bases). This CDR3 region has 14 residues. V was clipped by 0 bases and J by 6 bases, with 9 bases between them. Germline CDR1 LGHNA, CDR2 YSLEER. CDR3 sequence reads: CASSQDQRGQPQHF. The CDR3 DNA reads as TGCGCCAGCAGCCAAGATCAAAGGGGTCAGCCCCAGCATTTT.

The V call is TRBV18, the J call TRBJ2-1; possible D gene TRBD2, 5 bases. V gave up 2 bases and J gave up 11 bases, with 19 bases separating them. The germline V gene has CDR1 KGHSH and CDR2 LQKENI. The CDR3 has 15 residues. CDR3: CASSPGRNLPGKQFF. CDR3 nucleotide sequence: TGTGCCAGCTCACCAGGGAGAAACCTCCCCGGGAAGCAGTTCTTC. Looking up the rest from reference TRBV18 and TRBJ2-1 gives the full variable domain: NAGVMQNPRHLVRRRGQEARLRCSPMKGHSHVYWYRQLPEEGLKFMVYLQKENIIDESGMPKERFSAEFPKEGPSILRIQQVVRGDSAAYFCASSPGRNLPGKQFFGPGTRLTVL.

The chain employs TRBV7-2 and TRBJ2-7, with 9 bases identical to TRBD1. The germline V gene has CDR1 SGHTA and CDR2 FQGNSA. V lost 5 bases, J lost 5 bases, and 7 bases stayed unmatched. This CDR3 spans 14 amino acids. In nucleotides, the CDR3 is TGTGCCAGCAGCGAGGGGACAGGGACCCACGAGCAGTACTTC. It translates to CASSEGTGTHEQYF.

This sequence joins TRBV7-6 and TRBJ2-2; D unclear. Looked up from germline, CDR1 is SGHVS and CDR2 is FNYEAQ. The length of the CDR3 is 13 residues. Deletions cut 6 bases from V and 0 bases from J, with 5 bases between. CDR3 in DNA: TGTGCCAGCAGAATAGCGAACACCGGGGAGCTGTTTTTT. Translated, it gives CASRIANTGELFF.

The chain carries TRBV5-4 and TRBJ2-5; D unclear. This CDR3 has 13 amino acids. Germline V gives CDR1 SGHNT, CDR2 YYREEE (reference sequence). The V end was cut by 4 bases, the J end by 3 bases, with 10 bases between. In DNA form, the CDR3 reads TGTGCCAGCAGCGGTGCGTCGGAAGAGACCCAGTACTTC. Translating gives CASSGASEETQYF.

The V call is TRBV6-1, the J call TRBJ1-4; D is unclear. There are 14 residues in the CDR3. The germline V gene has CDR1 MNHNS and CDR2 SASEGT. Between the trimmed V and J ends, which lost 3 bases and 3 bases, there was a span of 8 bases. The DNA of the CDR3 is TGTGCCAGCAGTGACCACTCGGCTAATGAAAAACTGTTTTTT. Amino acids: CASSDHSANEKLFF.

The chain combines TRBV25-1 with TRBJ2-3; TRBD2 agrees at 14 bases. Germline V gene lookup returns CDR1 MGHDK and CDR2 SYGVNS. The CDR3 is 13 residues long. Trimming took 11 bases from V and 8 from J; bases not matched to a gene: 6. The CDR3 reads CAAGLAGDPTQYF. In DNA form, the CDR3 reads TGTGCCGCGGGACTAGCGGGAGACCCTACGCAGTATTTT.

The chain joins TRBV9 to TRBJ2-7; maybe TRBD1 (6 bases). The CDR3 spans 16 residues. Trimming left V 0 bases short and J 5 bases short, with 18 bases between. The V gene's germline CDR1 is SGDLS and CDR2 YYNGEE. As DNA, the CDR3 is TGTGCCAGCAGCGTAGGACAGGCTACCCAACGGGACGAGCAGTACTTC. It encodes CASSVGQATQRDEQYF.

The rearrangement links TRBV18 to TRBJ2-7; the match to TRBD1 covers 9 bases. V gave up 1 base and J gave up 5 bases; unmatched junction bases: 12. The CDR3 is 17 amino acids. Looked up from germline, CDR1 is KGHSH and CDR2 is LQKENI. The CDR3 protein is CASSPLLGEQGANEQYF. The CDR3 coding sequence is TGTGCCAGCTCACCACTACTTGGGGAACAGGGGGCCAACGAGCAGTACTTC.

The CDR3, as DNA: TGTGCCAGCAGCCGACAGGGGACTGGGGCCAACGTCCTGACTTTC. The encoded protein is CASSRQGTGANVLTF. The chain joins TRBV27 to TRBJ2-6; 8 bases map to TRBD1. Germline V gives CDR1 MNHEY, CDR2 SMNVEV (reference sequence). The length of the CDR3 is 15 residues. With V trimmed by 6 bases and J by 2 bases, 3 bases remained unmatched.

The DNA for the CDR3 is TGTGCCAGCAGCCAACACATCTCTGAAAAACTGTTTTTT. This encodes CASSQHISEKLFF. The chain recombines TRBV3-1 (or the pseudogene TRBV3-2) with TRBJ1-4, with unresolved D. Germline V gene data show CDR1 as LGHDT and CDR2 as YNNKEL (reference sequence). CDR3 length: 13 residues. V was trimmed by 2 bases and J by 7 bases, leaving 8 bases between them.

This chain links TRBV6-6 with TRBJ1-2, with D possibly TRBD1 on 6 matching bases. Germline-derived CDR1 and CDR2 are MNHNY and SVGAGI (reference sequence). The V gene lost 2 bases and the J gene lost 3 bases, with 13 bases spanning the gap. This CDR3 is 15 amino acids long. The DNA for the CDR3 is TGTGCCAGCAGTTACCCTGAAGGGGGTGACTATGGCTACACCTTC. Residues: CASSYPEGGDYGYTF.

The chain links TRBV5-4 to TRBJ2-2; TRBD1 aligns across 8 bases. The V and J ends lost 0 bases and 2 bases, in that order; junction bases with no gene match: 3. The CDR3 sequence is 16 residues long. Looked up from germline, CDR1 is SGHNT and CDR2 is YYREEE (reference sequence). The chain's CDR3 is CASSLGQGFNTGELFF. The CDR3 region has the DNA TGTGCCAGCAGCTTGGGACAGGGGTTTAACACCGGGGAGCTGTTTTTT.

About this clone: Sequence at one end of the junction differs from germline and may be a read error. The rearrangement uses TRBV7-9 and TRBJ1-1; maybe TRBD1 (5 bases). From germline, CDR1 is SEHNR and CDR2 FQNEAQ (reference sequence). The CDR3 contains 13 residues. The CDR3 nucleotides are TGTGCCAGCAGCCCTGGTCCAGGGTCTGAGGCTTTCTTT. Encoded protein: CASSPGPGSEAFF.

The chain is built from TRBV18 and TRBJ1-5; TRBD1 matches 10 bases. The trim removed 6 bases at V and 1 base at J, leaving 9 bases unmatched. The CDR3 runs to 17 residues. CDR1 is KGHSH, CDR2 LQKENI, per germline. CDR3 bases: TGTGCCAGCTCGTCGACAGGGGGCCTTGGGAGCAATCAGCCCCAGCATTTT. Translated: CASSSTGGLGSNQPQHF.

V is TRBV28 and J is TRBJ2-7; TRBD1 is a possible D gene (5 bases). The germline CDR1 and CDR2 sequences are MDHEN and SYDVKM. The V end was cut by 2 bases, the J end by 2 bases, with 7 bases between. The CDR3 is made up of 13 amino acids. As DNA, the CDR3 is TGTGCCAGCAGTTTACAGGGCCCCTACGAGCAGTACTTC. Its protein is CASSLQGPYEQYF. The full variable domain, with the rest looked up from reference TRBV28 and TRBJ2-7, is DVKVTQSSRYLVKRTGEKVFLECVQDMDHENMFWYRQDPGLGLRLIYFSYDVKMKEKGDIPEGYSVSREKKERFSLILESASTNQTSMYLCASSLQGPYEQYFGPGTRLTVT.

The CDR3 DNA sequence: TGTGCCAGCAGTTTAGAGCGGCCGACTGAAGCTTTCTTT. Protein: CASSLERPTEAFF. The chain recombines TRBV28 with TRBJ1-1; no firm D call. V was trimmed by 2 bases and J by 5 bases, leaving 9 bases between them. CDR1 and CDR2 from the germline V gene are MDHEN and SYDVKM. The CDR3 is 13 amino acids.

The chain couples TRBV28 to TRBJ2-3; 8 positions agree with TRBD1. The trim removed 8 bases at V and 5 bases at J, leaving 9 bases unmatched. The CDR3 covers 14 residues. Per the germline V gene, CDR1 is MDHEN and CDR2 is SYDVKM. DNA for the CDR3: TGTGCCAGCCGGGTTGGACAGGGAGGAGATACGCAGTATTTT. The encoded protein is CASRVGQGGDTQYF.

The J gene is TRBJ2-7, the V gene TRBV11-1, with TRBD2 identical over 7 bases. Germline-derived CDR1 and CDR2 are SGHAT and FQDESV (reference sequence). CDR3 length equals 11 residues. Germline trimming cut 4 bases from V and 6 bases from J; bases unmatched to any gene: 0. The CDR3 here is CASSSGGEQYF. The CDR3 DNA reads TGTGCCAGCAGCTCGGGAGGCGAGCAGTACTTC.

V and J are TRBV12-3 or TRBV12-4 and TRBJ1-1; D perhaps matches TRBD1 (5 bases). V was shortened by 5 bases and J by 1 base, with 8 bases between the two germline ends. The CDR3 is 13 residues long. CDR3 protein: CASSGDRNTEAFF. The CDR3 coding sequence is TGTGCCAGCAGTGGAGACAGGAACACTGAAGCTTTCTTT.

This clone was seen only once. The CDR3 nucleotides are TGTGCCAGCAGCTCTGGACAGGGATCATATCAGCCCCAGCATTTT. It codes for CASSSGQGSYQPQHF. The genes are TRBV5-8 and TRBJ1-5, with 8 nucleotides matching TRBD1. The CDR3 runs to 15 residues. J gave up 5 bases and V 3 bases, and 7 bases lay outside the gene matches. Germline V gene sequence: CDR1 SGHTS, CDR2 YDEGEE.

The V and J genes are TRBV4-1 and TRBJ2-3; no clear D gene. CDR3 length equals 16 residues. CDR1 and CDR2 (germline): MGHRA, YSYEKL. V was pared by 0 bases and J by 2 bases, with 12 bases between. In DNA, the CDR3 is TGCGCCAGCAGCCAAGATAGAAACAGCTACACAGATACGCAGTATTTT. This gives the protein CASSQDRNSYTDTQYF.

The CDR3 spells CASSMGTSHETQYF. DNA for the CDR3: TGTGCCAGTAGTATGGGGACTAGCCACGAGACCCAGTACTTC. The J gene is TRBJ2-5, the V gene TRBV19; TRBD2 matches at 9 bases. CDR3 size: 14 residues. Germline V gives CDR1 LNHDA, CDR2 SQIVND (reference sequence). V trimming: 3 bases; J trimming: 5 bases; junction bases outside the gene matches: 4.

The chain links TRBV5-1 to TRBJ2-3, with a weak D call TRBD1 (6 bases). CDR1 SGHRS and CDR2 YFSETQ come from the germline V gene. CDR3 size: 14 residues. Trimming removed 0 bases from V and 6 bases from J, with 11 bases in between. For the CDR3, the DNA is TGCGCCAGCAGCTTGGCCCAGGGGCGGGATACGCAGTATTTT. Translating gives CASSLAQGRDTQYF. Filled out from reference TRBV5-1 and TRBJ2-3, the complete variable domain reads KAGVTQTPRYLIKTRGQQVTLSCSPISGHRSVSWYQQTPGQGLQFLFEYFSETQRNKGNFPGRFSGRQFSNSRSEMNVSTLELGDSALYLCASSLAQGRDTQYFGPGTRLTVL.

In DNA form, the CDR3 reads TGTGCCAGCAGTCCGCCCAGCTCCTACGAGCAGTACTTC. Its protein is CASSPPSSYEQYF. The chain employs TRBV11-1 and TRBJ2-7; D not resolved. V gave up 6 bases and J gave up 0 bases, with 9 bases separating them. CDR1 is SGHAT, CDR2 FQDESV, per germline (reference sequence). This CDR3 has 13 residues.

The chain combines TRBV14 with TRBJ2-3, with 7 positions matching TRBD1. The CDR3 has 15 residues. CDR1 is SGHDN, CDR2 FVKESK, per germline. Germline trimming cut 3 bases from V and 4 bases from J; bases unmatched to any gene: 7. The CDR3 region is CASSQEQGMPDTQYF. The CDR3 DNA follows: TGTGCCAGCAGCCAGGAACAGGGGATGCCAGATACGCAGTATTTT.

The chain joins TRBV6-1 to TRBJ2-1, with 7 bases fitting TRBD2. Trimming cost V 2 bases and J 2 bases; bases outside gene matches: 6. The CDR3 runs to 16 residues. CDR1 MNHNS and CDR2 SASEGT come from the germline V gene. CDR3 bases: TGTGCCAGCAGTGAAATTAGCGGGTTTGCCTACAATGAGCAGTTCTTC. Translated: CASSEISGFAYNEQFF.

This clone was detected a few times. CDR3 bases: TGTGCCAGTAGCAGGGGGCATGGGAATCAGCCCCAGCATTTT. It codes for CASSRGHGNQPQHF. V gene TRBV19 combines with J gene TRBJ1-5; 8 bases agree with TRBD1. The V and J ends lost 6 bases and 4 bases, in that order; junction bases with no gene match: 5. Germline lookup yields CDR1 LNHDA and CDR2 SQIVND (reference sequence). The CDR3 is 14 residues long.

This clone was seen only once. The chain links TRBV19 to TRBJ2-5; 10 bases align to TRBD1. This CDR3 is built from 15 residues. The germline gives CDR1 LNHDA, CDR2 SQIVND (reference sequence). Trimming took 6 bases from V and 5 from J; bases not matched to a gene: 9. The CDR3 sequence: CASSLTGTGVETQYF. CDR3 nucleotides: TGTGCCAGTAGCCTCACCGGGACAGGGGTTGAGACCCAGTACTTC.